The 5 T cell receptor beta chains in this list originate from one sample, sequenced in a study of cytomegalovirus exposure and HLA in healthy donors. 60 Vbeta and 13 Jbeta primers were used in PCR. TCRdb's table, derived via immunoSEQ multiplex PCR, lists solely in-frame clones and lacks some. The sample carries approximately 220,000 clones, roughly 80% recorded once. The sample was PBMCs. The receptors come from a man aged 35 to 55 in good health and CMV-seronegative.

This clone was recorded a few times. The same CDR3 is also encoded by other DNA sequences in this sample. This chain connects TRBV7-9 to TRBJ1-1, with 9 bases aligning to TRBD1. The CDR3 consists of 15 residues. The V segment lost 5 bases and the J segment 1 base; nucleotides outside the gene matches: 5. CDR1 SEHNR and CDR2 FQNEAQ come from the germline V gene (reference sequence). CDR3 nucleotides: TGTGCCAGCAGCCTACGACAGGGGGGGAACACTGAAGCTTTCTTT. Protein sequence: CASSLRQGGNTEAFF. The full variable domain, with the rest looked up from reference TRBV7-9 and TRBJ1-1, is DTGVSQNPRHKITKRGQNVTFRCDPISEHNRLYWYRQTLGQGPEFLTYFQNEAQLEKSRLLSDRFSAERPKGSFSTLEIQRTEQGDSAMYLCASSLRQGGNTEAFFGQGTRLTVV.

The chain carries TRBV11-2 and TRBJ2-1; 8 bases line up with TRBD1. Trimming cost V 3 bases and J 6 bases; bases outside gene matches: 7. In germline, CDR1 is SGHAT, CDR2 FQNNGV. This CDR3 has 15 amino acids. CDR3 DNA: TGTGCCAGCAGCTTTATCAGAACAGGGGGCAATGAGCAGTTCTTC. Its translation is CASSFIRTGGNEQFF.

This chain joins TRBV7-9 and TRBJ1-1, with D perhaps matching TRBD1 (5 bases). CDR1 SEHNR and CDR2 FQNEAQ come from the germline V gene (reference sequence). CDR3 length: 11 amino acids. CDR3 nucleotides: TGTGGGGGGGAATCCCACACTGAAGCTTTCTTT. This encodes CGGESHTEAFF.

CDR3 nucleotide sequence: TGTGCCAGCAGGGCTAGAGGGCCTAAGGACAATGAGCAGTTCTTC. It specifies CASRARGPKDNEQFF. V is TRBV28 and J is TRBJ2-1, with D maybe TRBD2 (5 bases). The ends were cut back, 6 bases at V and 5 bases at J, with 17 bases in the middle. In germline, CDR1 is MDHEN, CDR2 SYDVKM. The CDR3 is 15 residues long. Filled out from reference TRBV28 and TRBJ2-1, the complete variable domain reads DVKVTQSSRYLVKRTGEKVFLECVQDMDHENMFWYRQDPGLGLRLIYFSYDVKMKEKGDIPEGYSVSREKKERFSLILESASTNQTSMYLCASRARGPKDNEQFFGPGTRLTVL.

The V and J genes are TRBV10-3 and TRBJ2-1, with 11 bases identical to TRBD2. The germline V gene has CDR1 ENHRY and CDR2 SYGVKD. This CDR3 has 16 amino acids. V shed 2 bases, J shed 4 bases, and the junction held 4 bases outside the gene matches. CDR3 region: CAISEETSGAYNEQFF. CDR3 nucleotides: TGTGCCATCAGTGAGGAGACTAGCGGGGCTTACAATGAGCAGTTCTTC.